The rows below give T cell receptor beta chains drawn from one sample of a study of blood T cell repertoires in COVID-19. The repertoire was sequenced with immunoSEQ multiplex PCR; TCRdb's copy has only in-frame clones and lacks some. This sample carries roughly 250,000 clones, around four fifths of them seen once, and the ten largest clones take around 12%. The sample taken for sequencing was peripheral blood. Receptor source: a woman in her sixties or seventies with active or convalescent COVID-19. Both conserved end residues are part of each CDR3. The D gene is left open where the match is weak. The listing skips clone size in some rows; elsewhere it reads once, few, many or a size class.

j_call,v_call,cdr3_length,clone_size,d_call,cdr3_nt,cdr3_aa
TRBJ1-1,TRBV29-1,14,once,NA,TGCAGCGCCCGTCCTCCGGGAGCGAACACTGAAGCTTTCTTT,CSARPPGANTEAFF
TRBJ1-2,TRBV27,15,NA,TRBD1,TGTGCCAGCAGTCCCAGCGGGACAGGGAAACATGGCTACACCTTC,CASSPSGTGKHGYTF
TRBJ2-2,TRBV6-4,14,few,NA,TGTGCCAGCAGATGGACCCCGGGGACCGGGGAGCTGTTTTTT,CASRWTPGTGELFF
TRBJ2-2,TRBV29-1,14,NA,TRBD1,TGCAGCGTCCGTCTAAGGACAGGGACCGGGGAGCTGTTTTTT,CSVRLRTGTGELFF
TRBJ2-2,TRBV25-1,13,NA,NA,TGTGCCAGCAGGGGTACAGGGACCGGGGAGCTGTTTTTT,CASRGTGTGELFF
TRBJ2-3,TRBV9,17,NA,NA,TGTGCCAGCAGCGTAGGACTCCGAGATCTGGGCACAGATACGCAGTATTTT,CASSVGLRDLGTDTQYF
TRBJ2-2,TRBV7-3,13,NA,NA,TGTGCCAGCAGCTTCCCCGGGTCCGGGGAGCTGTTTTTT,CASSFPGSGELFF
TRBJ2-5,TRBV9,14,NA,TRBD1,TGTGCCAGCAGCGTAGGACAGGGGGGGGAGACCCAGTACTTC,CASSVGQGGETQYF
TRBJ1-4,TRBV27,15,few,NA,TGTGCCAGCAGCCAAGGCGGGGGGACTAATGAAAAACTGTTTTTT,CASSQGGGTNEKLFF
TRBJ2-2,TRBV27,13,NA,NA,TGTGCCAGCAGCCTAAGTGCCACCGGGGAGCTGTTTTTT,CASSLSATGELFF
TRBJ1-2,TRBV28,13,few,NA,TGTGCCACGGTGAGGGATCGGAACTATGGCTACACCTTC,CATVRDRNYGYTF
TRBJ1-1,TRBV5-5,15,NA,NA,TGTGCCAGCAGCCCCGACCCCGGGAAGAACACTGAAGCTTTCTTT,CASSPDPGKNTEAFF
TRBJ2-2,TRBV6-4,15,once,TRBD1,TGTGCCACCTCGACAGGGGAGGCGAACACCGGGGAGCTGTTTTTT,CATSTGEANTGELFF
TRBJ2-3,TRBV7-3,13,NA,NA,TGTGCCAGCAGCCAGGGTTCCACAGATACGCAGTATTTT,CASSQGSTDTQYF
TRBJ1-5,TRBV6-5,14,NA,NA,TGTGCCAGCCGATGGGGGGGCGGCAATCAGCCCCAGCATTTT,CASRWGGGNQPQHF
TRBJ1-4,TRBV18,15,NA,NA,TGTGCCAGCTCACTAGGAGCTGCAACTAATGAAAAACTGTTTTTT,CASSLGAATNEKLFF
TRBJ2-2,TRBV29-1,15,once,TRBD2,TGCAGCGTTTCCCGGACTAGCGGGGGCACCGGGGAGCTGTTTTTT,CSVSRTSGGTGELFF
TRBJ2-3,TRBV6-6,16,NA,NA,TGTGCCAGCAGTTATGGCGGGGGCCAAAGCACAGATACGCAGTATTTT,CASSYGGGQSTDTQYF
TRBJ1-2,TRBV6-2/TRBV6-3,18,NA,TRBD1,TGTGCCAGCAGTTACACCGGGACAGGGGCCCGATTTAACTATGGCTACACCTTC,CASSYTGTGARFNYGYTF
TRBJ2-1,TRBV5-1,18,NA,TRBD2,TGCGCCAGCAGCCTAGTCCCGTCCGCGGGGGTCGGCTACAATGAGCAGTTCTTC,CASSLVPSAGVGYNEQFF
TRBJ1-2,TRBV20-1,14,NA,TRBD1,TGCAGTGCTAGTTCCCGGACAGGGCCCTATGGCTACACCTTC,CSASSRTGPYGYTF
TRBJ1-4,TRBV30,20,NA,TRBD1,TGTGCCTGGAGTCGTGGCAGAACAGGGGGCGGTTTTGGGACTAATGAAAAACTGTTTTTT,CAWSRGRTGGGFGTNEKLFF
TRBJ1-1,TRBV4-2,14,many,NA,TGTGCCAGCAGCCAGGGCCTTTCAGGTAATGAAGCTTTCTTT,CASSQGLSGNEAFF
TRBJ1-4,TRBV11-2,12,NA,NA,TGTGCCAGTCTGGGGGGTAATGAAAAACTGTTTTTT,CASLGGNEKLFF
TRBJ2-7,TRBV24-1,17,NA,TRBD1,TGTGCCACCAGTGATATGGACAGGGGCCGACCCTCCTACGAGCAGTACTTC,CATSDMDRGRPSYEQYF
TRBJ2-3,TRBV10-3,18,NA,TRBD2,TGTGCCATCAGTGAGGGGACTAGCGGGGGAGCTAGCACAGATACGCAGTATTTT,CAISEGTSGGASTDTQYF
TRBJ1-2,TRBV6-5,15,NA,TRBD1,TGTGCCAGCAGTTACGGGGACAGGCATAACTATGGCTACACCTTC,CASSYGDRHNYGYTF
TRBJ2-2,TRBV7-6,15,NA,NA,TGTGCCAGCAACCCCCGGGCAGGGGTCACCGGGGAGCTGTTTTTT,CASNPRAGVTGELFF
TRBJ1-2,TRBV19,15,NA,TRBD1,TGTGCCAGTAGGGGGCCGGGACAGGGGGTTCTTGGCTACACCTTC,CASRGPGQGVLGYTF
TRBJ2-1,TRBV6-5,14,NA,TRBD2,TGTGCCAGCAGTTACGGACTAGCGGGGGATGAGCAGTTCTTC,CASSYGLAGDEQFF
TRBJ2-7,TRBV14,15,few,TRBD2,TGTGCCAGCAGCCAAGGTCGGGGGGGCCCCTACGAGCAGTACTTC,CASSQGRGGPYEQYF
TRBJ2-3,TRBV15,13,NA,NA,TGTGCCACCACCCGACTAGGGGCAGATACGCAGTATTTT,CATTRLGADTQYF
TRBJ2-7,TRBV27,15,few,TRBD2,TGTGCCAGCAGTTTATCTCTAGCGGGAACCTACGAGCAGTACTTC,CASSLSLAGTYEQYF
TRBJ2-1,TRBV5-1,14,NA,NA,TGCGCCAGTCCCAGCGTCGACTCTTACAATGAGCAGTTCTTC,CASPSVDSYNEQFF
TRBJ2-5,TRBV5-1,16,NA,TRBD2,TGCGCCAGCACCCCGGGGAGCGGGAACCCCCAAGAGACCCAGTACTTC,CASTPGSGNPQETQYF
TRBJ2-5,TRBV7-2,16,once,NA,TGTGCCAGCAGCTTAGCGGTGGTTTACGGGCAAGAGACCCAGTACTTC,CASSLAVVYGQETQYF
TRBJ2-2,TRBV11-1,16,few,TRBD2,TGTGCCAGCAGCCAGAGAGCGGGGGGGTACACCGGGGAGCTGTTTTTT,CASSQRAGGYTGELFF
TRBJ1-5,TRBV7-2,16,NA,NA,TGTGCCAGCAGCTTAGTTGTACAGCTTAGCAATCAGCCCCAGCATTTT,CASSLVVQLSNQPQHF
TRBJ1-2,TRBV19,18,NA,NA,TGTGCCAGTAGGATAAACCACCCCCGAGGTATCGGTGGATATGGCTACACCTTC,CASRINHPRGIGGYGYTF
TRBJ1-5,TRBV6-2/TRBV6-3,15,NA,TRBD1,TGTGCCAGCAGTTCATTAGCAGGGGGCATTCGGCCCCAGCATTTT,CASSSLAGGIRPQHF
TRBJ1-5,TRBV5-5,16,NA,TRBD1,TGTGCCAGCAACCTTCGACAGGGAATTAGCAATCAGCCCCAGCATTTT,CASNLRQGISNQPQHF
TRBJ2-3,TRBV9,16,NA,NA,TGTGCCAGCAGCCCTGTGGGGGCGGTAAGCACAGATACGCAGTATTTT,CASSPVGAVSTDTQYF
TRBJ1-1,TRBV4-1,17,many,NA,TGCGCCAGCAGCCAAACCGATTTAATGAGCCTGAGCACTGAAGCTTTCTTT,CASSQTDLMSLSTEAFF
TRBJ2-3,TRBV7-9,16,NA,NA,TGTGCCAGCAGCTTAGCGGGGGCGCCCGGCACAGATACGCAGTATTTT,CASSLAGAPGTDTQYF
TRBJ1-5,TRBV30,16,NA,TRBD1,TGTGCCTGGAGTCCCGGGACAGGGGGCACAGGTCAGCCCCAGCATTTT,CAWSPGTGGTGQPQHF
TRBJ2-3,TRBV5-1,16,NA,TRBD2,TGCGCCAGCAGCCGAGGAGCGGGGGGGCGCACAGATACGCAGTATTTT,CASSRGAGGRTDTQYF
TRBJ1-5,TRBV2,14,NA,NA,TGTGCCAGCAGTGGGAGGCAGAGCAATCAGCCCCAGCATTTT,CASSGRQSNQPQHF
TRBJ1-6,TRBV18,15,few,NA,TGTGCCAGCTCCCTGAGCCGGGGGAATAATTCACCCCTCCACTTT,CASSLSRGNNSPLHF
TRBJ1-1,TRBV5-6,14,NA,NA,TGTGCCAGCAGCTTTGAGTCGGGAAAACAGGAAGCTTTCTTT,CASSFESGKQEAFF
TRBJ1-4,TRBV5-6,17,once,TRBD1,TGTGCCAGCAGTCGGCGGGACAGGGTTGGGACTAATGAAAAACTGTTTTTT,CASSRRDRVGTNEKLFF
TRBJ2-3,TRBV10-1,14,NA,NA,TGCGCCAGCAGTCAAGGTCCTCGGGAAGATACGCAGTATTTT,CASSQGPREDTQYF
TRBJ2-7,TRBV11-1,16,NA,TRBD2,TGTGCCAGCAGCCGAGCGGGGCGGGAGAGCTCCTACGAGCAGTACTTC,CASSRAGRESSYEQYF